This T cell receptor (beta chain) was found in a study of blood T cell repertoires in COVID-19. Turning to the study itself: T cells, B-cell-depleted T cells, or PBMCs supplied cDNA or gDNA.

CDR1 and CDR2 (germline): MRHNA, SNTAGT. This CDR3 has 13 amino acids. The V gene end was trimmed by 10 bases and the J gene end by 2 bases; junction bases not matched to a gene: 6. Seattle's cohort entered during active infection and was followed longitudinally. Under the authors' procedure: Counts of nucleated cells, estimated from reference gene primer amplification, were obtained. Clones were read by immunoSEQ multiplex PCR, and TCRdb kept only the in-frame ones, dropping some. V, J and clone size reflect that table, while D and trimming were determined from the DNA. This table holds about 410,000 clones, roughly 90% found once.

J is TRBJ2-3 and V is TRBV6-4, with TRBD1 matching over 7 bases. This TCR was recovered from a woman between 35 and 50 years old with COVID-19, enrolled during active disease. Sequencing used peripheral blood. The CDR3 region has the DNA TGTGCCACTAGAGGGGGCCACACAGATACGCAGTATTTT. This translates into CATRGGHTDTQYF.